The present T cell receptor (beta chain) was sequenced within a study of shared clonotypes between healthy human individuals. Study in general: The plates for each donor numbered three CD4 naive, three CD4 memory, two CD8 naive and one CD8 memory. Study-level findings and limits: Clonotype sharing among donors was expected to depend on sequencing depth. Non-shared clonotypes showed lower generation probabilities than clonotypes common to all four donors.

Sorted-subset replicate PCRs used 200 ng DNA, approximately 27,000 T cell genomes. TCRdb keeps only in-frame clones here, not all; method: immunoSEQ multiplex PCR. The sample carries some 2,500,000 clones, less than 95% recorded once. As regards this clone: The antigen is undetermined.

The junction had 6 bases not matched to a gene; V was cut back by 3 bases and J by 3 bases. Per germline, CDR1 LNHNV and CDR2 YYDKDF (reference sequence). This CDR3 has 16 amino acids. Sample: naive CD4+ T cells from PBMCs. Regarding subset: CD45RA+ positively selected. This chain links TRBV15 with TRBJ2-3, with 10 nucleotides matching TRBD2. The sequence was obtained from a man younger than 35 in good health. Some clones in this sample may be carry-over from other donors' samples. CDR3 region: CATSRISGRTTDTQYF. CDR3 in DNA: TGTGCCACCAGCAGGATTAGCGGGAGGACAACAGATACGCAGTATTTT.